This T cell receptor (beta chain) derives from a study of regulatory T cells in long-lasting Graves disease. The wider study: Positive TSH receptor antibodies alongside over 5 years of antithyroid drugs were what marked Graves' disease as persistent.

CDR3 length: 14 residues. The junction had 8 bases not matched to a gene; V was cut back by 4 bases and J by 5 bases. The germline gives CDR1 SGHRS, CDR2 YFSETQ. The time point: persistent/refractory GD, antithyroid drugs over 5 years with positive TRAb. Preparation of the TCR library used RNA extracted from PBMCs. The patients were drawn from one endocrinology department in Xi'an, China. General observations from the study: TCR diversity in persistent Graves' patients was below that of newly diagnosed ones.

This clonotype was seen only a few times. Its antigen is not identified. Researchers made TCR beta libraries by using iRepertoire HTBI primers and running Arm-PCR on CDR3 regions. MiXCR, applied by TCRdb to the multiplex PCR reads, yields one record per CDR3 protein. The repertoire holds about 430,000 distinct CDR3 sequences, roughly a fifth seen once, with roughly 13% in the top ten. The sequence derives from a female donor with Graves disease. The source was peripheral blood mononuclear cells (PBMCs), collected when the disease was refractory, from a patient treated with antithyroid drugs. The chain links TRBV5-1 to TRBJ2-7, with TRBD1 matching 8 bases. CDR3 DNA sequence: TGCGCCAGCAGCCCTGGGACAGGTAGGGACGAGCAGTACTTC. Translation: CASSPGTGRDEQYF.